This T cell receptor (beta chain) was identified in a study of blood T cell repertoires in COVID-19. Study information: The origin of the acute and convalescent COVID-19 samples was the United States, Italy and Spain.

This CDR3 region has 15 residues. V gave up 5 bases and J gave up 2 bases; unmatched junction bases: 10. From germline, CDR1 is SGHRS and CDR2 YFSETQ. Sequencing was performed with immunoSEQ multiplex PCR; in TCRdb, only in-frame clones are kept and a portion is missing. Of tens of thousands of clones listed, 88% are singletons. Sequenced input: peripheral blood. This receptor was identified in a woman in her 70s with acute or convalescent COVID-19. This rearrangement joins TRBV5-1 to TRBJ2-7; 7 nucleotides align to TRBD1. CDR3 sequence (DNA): TGCGCCAGCAGTCACGGCGCGCAGGGGGCCTACGAGCAGTACTTC. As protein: CASSHGAQGAYEQYF.